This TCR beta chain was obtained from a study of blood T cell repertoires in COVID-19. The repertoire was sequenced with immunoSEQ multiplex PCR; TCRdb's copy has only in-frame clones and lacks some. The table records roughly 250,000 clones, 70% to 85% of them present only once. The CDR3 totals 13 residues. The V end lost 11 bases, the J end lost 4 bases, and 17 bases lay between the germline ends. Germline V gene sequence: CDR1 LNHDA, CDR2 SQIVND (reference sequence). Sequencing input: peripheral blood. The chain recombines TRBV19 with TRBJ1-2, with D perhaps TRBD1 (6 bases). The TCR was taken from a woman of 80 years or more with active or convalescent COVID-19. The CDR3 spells CAAGDTLFYGYTF. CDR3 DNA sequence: TGTGCCGCGGGGGACACTTTATTCTATGGCTACACCTTC.